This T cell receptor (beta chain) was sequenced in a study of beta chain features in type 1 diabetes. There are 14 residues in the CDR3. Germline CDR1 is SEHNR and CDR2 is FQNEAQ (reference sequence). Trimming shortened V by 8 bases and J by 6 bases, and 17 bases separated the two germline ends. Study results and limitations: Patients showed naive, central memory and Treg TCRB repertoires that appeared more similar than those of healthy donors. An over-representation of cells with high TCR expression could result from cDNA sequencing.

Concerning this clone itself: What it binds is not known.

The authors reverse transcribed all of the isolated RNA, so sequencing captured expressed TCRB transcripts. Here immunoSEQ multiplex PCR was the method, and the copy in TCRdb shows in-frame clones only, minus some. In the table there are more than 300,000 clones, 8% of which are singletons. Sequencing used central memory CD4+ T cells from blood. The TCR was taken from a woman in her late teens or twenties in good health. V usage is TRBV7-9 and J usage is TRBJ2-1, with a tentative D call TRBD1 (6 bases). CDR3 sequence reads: CASVQSTGFNEQFF. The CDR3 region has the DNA TGTGCCAGCGTCCAATCGACAGGTTTCAATGAGCAGTTCTTC.